This T cell receptor beta chain was obtained from a study of Tregs in tolerant kidney transplant recipients. The assay was immunoSEQ multiplex PCR, and TCRdb's table has in-frame clones only and misses some. The sample yields about 46,000 clones, about 90% seen once. The CDR3 has 15 residues. Germline-derived CDR1 and CDR2 are SGHAT and FQDESV (reference sequence). V lost 5 bases and J lost 0, with 11 bases in between. This sequence originates from a human donor in good health. Sequences were obtained from Tregs from blood. The V and J genes are TRBV11-1 and TRBJ2-1; the D is unclear. DNA of the CDR3: TGTGCCAGCAGCAAGGGTTGGAGCTCCTACAATGAGCAGTTCTTC. This sequence encodes CASSKGWSSYNEQFF.